These T cell receptor beta chains were read from a single sample in a study of response to subunit inactivated influenza vaccine. MiXCR, run by TCRdb on the RT-PCR reads, gives a single entry per CDR3 protein. The table includes over 750,000 distinct CDR3 sequences, 21% detected once. The sample here was PBMCs from blood, taken more than 4 days after vaccination. These receptors were collected from a man aged 45-65 years who received an inactivated influenza vaccine. The conserved cysteine and the conserved F or W are not part of the CDR3 here. A D gene is named only where the DNA matches it firmly.

>TRBD1|TRBJ2-5|TRBV24-1
ATSDPGTGGAETQY
>NA|TRBJ2-2|TRBV4-2
ASSYQDGHGELF
>NA|TRBJ1-6|TRBV27
ASSLSVLSPLH
>TRBD1|TRBJ2-7|TRBV7-2
ASSLRDRNYEQY
>TRBD2|TRBJ2-5|TRBV24-1
ATSDLILAGGRQETQY
>NA|TRBJ1-2|TRBV11-2
ASSYTGNYGYT
>NA|TRBJ2-3|TRBV7-9
ASSPFLGADADTQY
>NA|TRBJ2-1|TRBV5-1
ASSPGGHNEQF
>NA|TRBJ2-7|TRBV11-1
ASSLNGATSYEQY
>NA|TRBJ1-2|TRBV20-1
SASRTAFAYGYT
>TRBD2|TRBJ2-5|TRBV7-2
ASSLGGGGKTQY
>TRBD1|TRBJ2-7|TRBV12-3/TRBV12-4
ASSPRDRGHVEQY
>NA|TRBJ2-7|TRBV15
ATSRDTEIYEQY
>NA|TRBJ2-7|TRBV7-2
ASSLFLWYEQY
>NA|TRBJ2-3|TRBV5-5
ASSLDGPTQY
>NA|TRBJ1-2|TRBV5-1
AINLGTRRT
>NA|TRBJ2-1|TRBV27
ASRPRQFVSYNEQF
>TRBD2|TRBJ2-2|TRBV25-1
ASSDGLAGGSNTGELF
>TRBD2|TRBJ2-1|TRBV6-2/TRBV6-3
ASSSRLAGHNEQF
>NA|TRBJ2-7|TRBV7-2
ASSPPGKPYEQY
>TRBD1|TRBJ2-3|TRBV5-1
ASSQDRVVQDTQY
>TRBD1|TRBJ2-1|TRBV19
ASRTGGNEQF
>NA|TRBJ2-1|TRBV7-2
ASSSPGGEQF
>NA|TRBJ2-3|TRBV10-3
AISSPGALSTDTQY
>NA|TRBJ2-3|TRBV5-1
ASSFDRNTDTQY
>TRBD2|TRBJ2-1|TRBV9
ASSVKAGGRNEQF
>TRBD1|TRBJ1-2|TRBV12-3/TRBV12-4
ASNTAGGGGYT
>TRBD1|TRBJ2-1|TRBV10-3
AIRTTGGNEQF
>TRBD1|TRBJ2-7|TRBV6-1
ASTSGQGSYEQY
>NA|TRBJ2-3|TRBV20-1
SARAGSTKVDTQY
>NA|TRBJ2-1|TRBV7-2
ASSLLGPTAIGEQF
>TRBD2|TRBJ2-7|TRBV7-2
ASSKGLAGVPSYEQY
>TRBD2|TRBJ2-1|TRBV6-2/TRBV6-3
ASSYPSGGEARRSYNEQF
>NA|TRBJ2-3|TRBV10-3
AIRRGVDTDTQY
>NA|TRBJ1-5|TRBV10-3
AISGGEVIH
>NA|TRBJ1-1|TRBV7-2
ASSLVLTQNTEAF